This T cell receptor beta chain stems from a study of brain T cells in children with intractable seizures. Surgery cases with the highest brain T cell transcript signatures were chosen for sequencing. The data were produced by immunoSEQ multiplex PCR, yet TCRdb's version contains in-frame clones alone and is incomplete. The table has tens of thousands of clones, 95% to 97% seen once. The receptor was isolated from a boy under two years old with focal cortical dysplasia and intractable seizures. Sequencing used peripheral blood, obtained at surgery.

This chain's CDR3 is CASSGSDSISTDTQYF. The CDR3 DNA reads as TGCGCCAGCAGTGGAAGCGACAGCATCTCCACAGATACGCAGTATTTT. The chain employs TRBV10-1 and TRBJ2-3; possible D gene TRBD1, 5 bases. V lost 4 bases and J lost 2, with 16 bases in between. This CDR3 comprises 16 residues. CDR1 and CDR2 from the germline V gene are WNHNN and SYGVQD (reference sequence).